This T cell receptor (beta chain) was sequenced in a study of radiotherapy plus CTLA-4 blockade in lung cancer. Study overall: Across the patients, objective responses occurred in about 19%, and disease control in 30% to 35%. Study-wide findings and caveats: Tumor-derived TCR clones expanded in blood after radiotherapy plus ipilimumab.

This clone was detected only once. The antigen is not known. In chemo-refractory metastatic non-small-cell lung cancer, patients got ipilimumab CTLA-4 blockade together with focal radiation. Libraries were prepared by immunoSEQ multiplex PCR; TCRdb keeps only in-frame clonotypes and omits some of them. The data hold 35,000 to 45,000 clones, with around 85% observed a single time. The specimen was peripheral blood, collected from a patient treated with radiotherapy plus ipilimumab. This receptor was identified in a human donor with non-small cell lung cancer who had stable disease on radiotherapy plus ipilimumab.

Here the CDR3 DNA reads TGTGCCACCATCGTCCGGACAGGGAGCTCCTACGAGCAGTACTTC. Residues: CATIVRTGSSYEQYF. This rearrangement joins TRBV28 to TRBJ2-5, with 8 bases lining up with TRBD1. The J call is doubtful: the DNA matches TRBJ2-7 better. Germline V CDR1 and CDR2: MDHEN, SYDVKM. The length of the CDR3 is 15 residues.